This T cell receptor beta chain emerged from a study of vaccination and CD4 T cells after COVID-19. Study overall: Convalescent patients gave post-COVID blood a median approximately 100 days post-diagnosis, range 35 to 161. The cells in question were stimulated using overlapping spike peptides derived from SARS-CoV-2, HCoV-NL63, HCoV-OC43 and HCoV-229E. Study outcomes and limitations: The appearance of a median roughly 89% of reactive clones in convalescent patients occurred only post-vaccination.

The treatment is: roughly nine-day PBMC culture with coronavirus spike peptide pools or control peptides (ViraFEST assay). The Oncomine TCR Beta short-read assay sequenced DNA from cultured CD4+ T cells. Each CDR3 protein is one row after TCRdb ran MiXCR on the PCR reads. The repertoire consists of about 18,000 distinct CDR3 sequences, with about half occurring once and the leading ten covering about 12%. Germline CDR1 reads MNHNS; CDR2 reads SASEGT. V shed 7 bases, J shed 0 bases, and the junction held 6 bases outside the gene matches. This CDR3 region has 15 residues. A word on this clonotype: The antigen remains unidentified.

Sample: CD4+ T cells from blood, cultured in vitro. This TCR derives from a human donor who had recovered from COVID-19. This chain links TRBV6-1 with TRBJ2-3, with 8 nucleotides matching TRBD2. CDR3 sequence (DNA): TGTGCCAGCACCATTAGCGGGGTTAGCACAGATACGCAGTATTTT. This sequence encodes CASTISGVSTDTQYF.